This section outlines one TCR beta chain sequence together with its context. Its antigen is not identified. V shed 5 bases and J shed 0 bases, with 12 bases lying between them. Germline V gene lookup returns CDR1 SGDLS and CDR2 YYNGEE. The CDR3 length is 16 residues. These data originate in a study of shared clonotypes between healthy human individuals. Broader study findings: Sorted-subset sequencing, rarefaction showed, was incomplete despite large depth. The authors expected sequencing depth to affect clonotype sharing among donors. What naive subsets generally showed was a larger estimated richness than memory subsets showed.

Sequencing used immunoSEQ multiplex PCR; TCRdb keeps in-frame clones, though not all of them. The profile shows about 2.4 million clones, approximately 94% of them singletons. The clonotype comes from a young man in good health. Some clones in this sample may be carry-over from other donors' samples. The specimen was naive CD4+ T cells from PBMCs. The subset denotes: CD45RA+ positively selected. The chain is built from TRBV9 and TRBJ2-6; D is uncertain. As DNA, the CDR3 is TGTGCCAGCAGTCCCAGGCCCAGCTCTGGGGCCAACGTCCTGACTTTC. Protein: CASSPRPSSGANVLTF.